Listed here is a single TCR beta chain. The antigen it binds to is not known. Qualities for individual bases were not recorded, and no much larger clone is one base off. Inclusive of the bounding cysteine and phenylalanine, the CDR3 is 14 residues long. Of the read, only the CDR3 DNA is kept; its 42 bases are in frame from base 1. From a lookup of the germline V gene, CDR1 and CDR2 are SGHAT and FQNNGV. The V and J ends are trimmed by 5 bases and 4 bases, leaving 15 bases between them. The data originate from a study of OX40 agonist ivuxolimab in advanced cancers. As for the study more broadly: Ivuxolimab, which targeted the costimulatory receptor OX40 (CD134), was an agonistic, fully human IgG2 monoclonal antibody. The paper describes the monotherapy dose-escalation part (N = 52 patients) of the phase I trial of ivuxolimab. Intravenous ivuxolimab was administered to patients every 2 weeks at six dose levels: 0.01, 0.1, 0.3, 1.5, 3 and 10 mg/kg. Among the roughly 50 dose-escalation patients, some 20 had hepatocellular carcinoma, around 15 melanoma, 9 renal cell carcinoma and 9 head and neck cancer. The purpose of peripheral TCRbeta sequencing was to test whether ivuxolimab changed TCR sequence diversity and led to clonal T-cell expansion. Partial responses occurred in three dose-escalation patients, of whom one had hepatocellular carcinoma and two had cutaneous melanoma. In the dose-escalation cohort, 82.7% of patients were male, and the mean age was around 60 years, with a range of 23 to 79. Patients were allowed to have had prior anti-PD-1, anti-PD-L1 or anti-CTLA-4 therapy, and around 37% of the dose-escalation patients had previously received checkpoint inhibitors. General study outcomes and caveats: At doses from 0.1 to 3.0 mg/kg, clonal expansion was seen in both CD4+ and CD8+ blood T cells between baseline and week 6. Low levels of normalized T-cell clonal expansion were also shown by some nonresponding patients. In partial responders in the 0.1-3.0 mg/kg groups, normalized peripheral clonal expansion was found to be among the lowest, especially among CD8+ T cells. The antigen specificity of the clonally expanded peripheral T cells was not determined. After ivuxolimab, expanded clones were on average more numerous among CD8+ T cells than among CD4+ T cells.

Genomic DNA was extracted from sorted cells for sequencing of the TCRbeta CDR3 region. The immunoSEQ Assay was used for sequencing of TCRbeta CDR3 regions. Drawn from immuneACCESS, this table holds only the in-frame rearrangements with V and J called that TCRdb kept. Clones are partly lost; checked studies trace under half to an unresolved V gene and leave the rest unexplained. The sample yields under 65,000 clones; roughly nine tenths were counted once. Under 20% of the sample goes to the ten largest clones. The trial excluded patients who had a history of autoimmune disease or were on systemic immunosuppression. Peripheral blood for TCR sequencing was drawn from every dose cohort at baseline, at cycle 4 day 1 and at cycle 7 day 1. The samples were taken from a phase I, first-in-human, multicenter, open-label dose-escalation trial of ivuxolimab. The trial enrolled adults with locally advanced or metastatic head and neck squamous cell, hepatocellular, melanoma or renal cell carcinoma. Before TCR sequencing, CD4+ T cells and CD8+ T cells were sorted from peripheral blood as separate populations.

The sample here was CD4+ or CD8+ T cells sorted from blood, taken in a trial of the OX40 agonist ivuxolimab. The rearranged segments are TRBV11-2 and TRBJ2-7; no confident D gene assignment can be made. This clonotype was sampled from an adult with an advanced solid tumor such as melanoma, head and neck, liver or kidney cancer. The bases read TGTGCCAGCAGCCGTGGGGTAGGTGGGTACGAGCAGTACTTC. This encodes CASSRGVGGYEQYF.